The clone carrying this TCR beta chain was picked up many times. V dropped 2 bases and J dropped 2 bases, with 7 bases sitting between them. The CDR3 runs to 13 residues. From germline, CDR1 is MNHEY and CDR2 SVGEGT. These data originate in a study of blood T cells in healthy people across ages. Alongside a J-beta primer mix, a sample-barcoded 5' primer served in a second PCR lasting about 6 to 12 cycles. TCRdb independently ran MiXCR on the 5' RACE reads; one entry per CDR3 protein. The sample records around 1.5 million distinct CDR3 sequences, approximately 60% being singletons. Extractions gave at least 6 micrograms of total RNA per sample.

Sequenced material: blood. The chain uses TRBV6-2 or TRBV6-3 and TRBJ2-7, with D perhaps TRBD2 (6 bases). The clonotype comes from a man in his late teens or twenties in good health. As DNA, the CDR3 is TGTGCCAGCAGTTACGGCGGGACCTACGAGCAGTACTTC. It codes for CASSYGGTYEQYF.